The source of this T cell receptor (beta chain) is a study of cytomegalovirus exposure and HLA in healthy donors. Study results and caveats: The later analysis indicated that the majority of CMV-associated TCR beta chains appeared HLA-restricted. Common viral pathogens (according to a later analysis) appeared linked to several of the most significant clusters.

Of note for this clone: Its target is not known.

With 60 Vbeta and 13 Jbeta primers, the PCR was carried out. The protocol was immunoSEQ multiplex PCR, while the TCRdb copy is restricted to in-frame clones and leaves out a portion. Altogether some 140,000 clones are present, approximately 80% being singletons, with the ten largest covering 1.8%. The CDR3 runs to 13 residues. V lost 8 bases to trimming and J lost 3 bases; unmatched junction nucleotides: 1. Germline CDR1 and CDR2: MNHEY and SMNVEV (reference sequence). What was sequenced was PBMCs. The rearrangement joins TRBV27 to TRBJ2-2, with 9 positions matching TRBD1. This TCR derives from a female donor in good health and CMV-seropositive. The CDR3, as DNA: TGTGCCAGCGGGGACAGGGACACCGGGGAGCTGTTTTTT. Translated, it gives CASGDRDTGELFF.